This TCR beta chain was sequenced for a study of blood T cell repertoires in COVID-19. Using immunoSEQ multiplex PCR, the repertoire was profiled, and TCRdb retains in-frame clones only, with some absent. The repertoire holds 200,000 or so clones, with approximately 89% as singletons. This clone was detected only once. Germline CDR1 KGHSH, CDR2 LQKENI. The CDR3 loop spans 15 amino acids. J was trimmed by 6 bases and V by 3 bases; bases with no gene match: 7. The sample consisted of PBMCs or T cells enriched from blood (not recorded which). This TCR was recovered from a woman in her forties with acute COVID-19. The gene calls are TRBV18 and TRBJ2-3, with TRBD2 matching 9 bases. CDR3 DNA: TGTGCCAGCTCACCGGGCGGGAGGGCCTCTGATACGCAGTATTTT. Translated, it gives CASSPGGRASDTQYF.